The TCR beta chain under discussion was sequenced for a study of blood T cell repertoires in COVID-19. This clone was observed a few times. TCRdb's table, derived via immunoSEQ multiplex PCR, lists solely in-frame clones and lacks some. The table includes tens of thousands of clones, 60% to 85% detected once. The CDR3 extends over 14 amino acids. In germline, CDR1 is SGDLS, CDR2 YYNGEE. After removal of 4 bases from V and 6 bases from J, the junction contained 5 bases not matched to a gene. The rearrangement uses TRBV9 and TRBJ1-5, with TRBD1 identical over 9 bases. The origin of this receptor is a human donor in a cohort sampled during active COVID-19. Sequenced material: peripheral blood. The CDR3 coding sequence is TGTGCCAGCAGCTTTACAGGGGGCCCTCAGCCCCAGCATTTT. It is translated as CASSFTGGPQPQHF.